The entry below describes one TCR beta chain. Its antigen is unidentified. MiXCR, run by TCRdb on the 5' RACE reads, gives a single entry per CDR3 protein. The sample carries 450,000 or so distinct CDR3 sequences, nearly 25% recorded once. This entry belongs to a study of T-cell memory formation after mild COVID-19. General study results and limits: Mostly located in CM and EM were contracting CD4+ clones, with contracting CD8+ clones located in EMRA.

Trimming cost V 5 bases and J 1 base; bases outside gene matches: 7. The CDR3 length is 16 residues. Germline loops: CDR1 SGHVS, CDR2 FNYEAQ. The sequence came from an adult woman who had mild COVID-19 (a few samples of this study predate the infection). Cell type and time point are not known. Sequencing was performed on PBMCs or a T cell subset sorted from them (not recorded which). The rearrangement uses TRBV7-6 and TRBJ2-2, with 7 nucleotides matching TRBD2. CDR3: CASSASSGVNTGELFF. The CDR3 DNA reads as TGTGCCAGCAGCGCATCTAGCGGAGTGAACACCGGGGAGCTGTTTTTT.